This entry lists 29 T cell receptor beta chains sequenced from one sample in a study of blood T cells in healthy people across ages. Alongside a J-beta primer mix, a sample-barcoded 5' primer served in a second PCR lasting 7 to 11 cycles. MiXCR, run by TCRdb on the 5' RACE reads, gives a single entry per CDR3 protein. The repertoire holds around 1.5 million distinct CDR3 sequences, with 30% to 40% as singletons. The sequenced sample consisted of blood. Receptor source: a woman aged 30 to 39 in good health.

This clonotype was seen repeatedly, ten times or more. The chain has TRBV7-9 and TRBJ2-5; perhaps D is TRBD1 or TRBD2 (5 bases each). The germline V and J ends were trimmed by 4 bases and 1 base, with 10 bases remaining between them. This CDR3 is built from 14 residues. The germline gives CDR1 SEHNR, CDR2 FQNEAQ (reference sequence). Here the CDR3 reads CASSSWGSQETQYF. In DNA, the CDR3 is TGTGCCAGCAGCTCATGGGGGTCCCAAGAGACCCAGTACTTC.

The rearrangement links TRBV29-1 to TRBJ2-5, with 11 bases aligning to TRBD2. The assigned J gene may be wrong: the sequence end matches TRBJ2-7 better. Germline V gene data show CDR1 as SQVTM and CDR2 as ANQGSEA. The length of the CDR3 is 12 residues. CDR3 DNA: TGCAGCATCCTAGCGGGAGGCTACGAGCAGTACTTC. Encoded protein: CSILAGGYEQYF.

This clonotype was seen more than once but under ten times. The chain has TRBV7-9 and TRBJ2-5; D may be TRBD2 (7 bases). The CDR3 spans 17 residues. V lost 4 bases and J lost 2, with 20 bases in between. Looked up from germline, CDR1 is SEHNR and CDR2 is FQNEAQ (reference sequence). The CDR3 loop is CASSSFVGGAQQETQYF. The CDR3 region has the DNA TGTGCCAGCAGCTCCTTCGTGGGGGGGGCGCAACAAGAGACCCAGTACTTC.

As concerns this clonotype: A much larger clone is a single base away; this may be a read error. The chain joins TRBV12-3 or TRBV12-4 to TRBJ2-7, with TRBD2 as a possible D gene (5 bases). Trimming took 5 bases from V and 7 from J, leaving 9 bases between them. The CDR3 sequence is 11 residues long. In DNA form, the CDR3 reads TGTGCCAGCAGTGACTACAATGAGCAGTACTTC. Amino acid sequence: CASSDYNEQYF.

This clonotype has at least ten counts. The chain joins TRBV3-1 to TRBJ2-7, with 7 bases matching TRBD1. Trimming removed 3 bases from V and 4 bases from J; junction bases left unmatched: 6. Germline assignment: CDR1 LGHDT and CDR2 YNNKEL (reference sequence). The CDR3 length is 14 residues. The CDR3 spells CASSHSGQLYEQYF. In DNA form, the CDR3 reads TGTGCCAGCAGCCATTCGGGACAGTTGTACGAGCAGTACTTC.

The J gene is TRBJ2-5, the V gene TRBV27; 16 bases match TRBD2. J was trimmed by 4 bases and V by 2 bases; bases with no gene match: 7. Germline V CDR1 and CDR2: MNHEY, SMNVEV (reference sequence). The CDR3 has 18 residues. The CDR3 region is CASSLLPGTSGGVETQYF. The CDR3 region has the DNA TGTGCCAGCAGTTTACTTCCCGGGACTAGCGGGGGGGTAGAGACCCAGTACTTC.

This clonotype was seen a handful of times. V and J are TRBV4-1 and TRBJ2-1; possible D gene TRBD2, 6 bases. CDR1 is MGHRA, CDR2 YSYEKL, per germline. This CDR3 has 14 residues. Between the trimmed V and J ends, which lost 4 bases and 6 bases, there was a span of 13 bases. For the CDR3, the DNA is TGCGCCAGCAGCCCCCTGGACTATCCCAATGAGCAGTTCTTC. Its protein is CASSPLDYPNEQFF.

A note on this clonotype: Since no conserved phenylalanine or tryptophan closes the CDR3, a read error is the likely cause. The V gene is TRBV5-5, the J gene TRBJ2-7; D ambiguous. The CDR3 is 12 amino acids. V was trimmed by 4 bases and J by 7 bases, leaving 12 bases between them. Germline lookup yields CDR1 SGHKS and CDR2 YYEKEE (reference sequence). In DNA, the CDR3 is TGTGCCAGCAGCCAAGGGCCCATGGAGCAGTACTGC. This encodes CASSQGPMEQYC.

This chain uses TRBV9 with TRBJ2-2; a possible D gene is TRBD2 (5 bases). The CDR3 contains 13 residues. Trimming removed 0 bases at V and 8 bases at J, with 8 bases between. CDR1 and CDR2 (germline): SGDLS, YYNGEE. CDR3 sequence reads: CASSVVEGGELFF. The DNA of the CDR3 is TGTGCCAGCAGCGTAGTCGAGGGTGGGGAGCTGTTTTTT.

This sequence joins TRBV6-5 and TRBJ2-1, with 7 bases matching TRBD1. With 4 bases clipped from V and 15 bases from J, the junction kept 6 bases outside the gene matches. Per germline, CDR1 MNHEY and CDR2 SVGAGI. This CDR3 comprises 11 residues. The CDR3 region is CASSFLDRVFF. The CDR3 nucleotides read TGTGCCAGCAGTTTCCTCGACAGGGTGTTCTTC.

This clonotype appeared a few times. The chain employs TRBV7-3 and TRBJ2-1; maybe TRBD1 (5 bases). CDR1 is SGHTA and CDR2 is FQGTGA in the germline V gene. The V and J ends lost 2 bases and 2 bases respectively, with 10 bases between them. This CDR3 comprises 15 residues. CDR3 amino acids: CASSLDSATYNEQFF. CDR3 sequence (DNA): TGTGCCAGCAGCTTAGACAGCGCGACCTACAATGAGCAGTTCTTC.

Regarding this clonotype: The conserved phenylalanine or tryptophan is not found at the CDR3 terminus, so this likely reflects a read error. The gene calls are TRBV7-3 and TRBJ2-3; D is ambiguous. The germline V gene encodes CDR1 SGHTA and CDR2 FQGTGA. Trimming took 4 bases from V and 6 from J, leaving 11 bases between them. The CDR3 covers 13 residues. CDR3 amino acids: CASSYSRLDTQYL. CDR3 DNA sequence: TGTGCCAGCAGCTACTCTAGACTGGATACGCAGTATTTG.

There are many counts of this clonotype. The CDR3 loop is CASSTTDRDRGRLSEDEQYF. CDR3 in DNA: TGTGCCAGCAGCACCACAGACCGGGACAGGGGGCGATTGTCCGAGGACGAGCAGTACTTC. The chain recombines TRBV13 with TRBJ2-7, with TRBD1 matching 12 bases. V lost 5 bases and J lost 5; bases outside the gene matches: 22. The CDR3 is made up of 20 amino acids. CDR1 is PRHDT, CDR2 FYEKMQ, per germline (reference sequence).

The genes are TRBV7-9 and TRBJ2-4; perhaps TRBD1 as D (6 bases). The V gene's germline CDR1 is SEHNR and CDR2 FQNEAQ (reference sequence). V was clipped by 2 bases and J by 4 bases, with 15 bases between them. There are 16 residues in the CDR3. The DNA for the CDR3 is TGTGCCAGCAGCTTATCCTTCGGACAGCCTAAAAACATTCAGTACTTC. Translation: CASSLSFGQPKNIQYF.

This rearrangement joins TRBV28 to TRBJ1-2; D call uncertain. V dropped 10 bases and J dropped 4 bases, with 16 bases sitting between them. The CDR3 has 13 amino acids. Looked up from germline, CDR1 is MDHEN and CDR2 is SYDVKM. CDR3 sequence reads: CANKEPLGYGYTF. The CDR3 DNA is TGTGCCAACAAAGAACCTTTGGGCTATGGCTACACCTTC.

The table lists this clonotype with a few counts. This chain connects TRBV7-9 to TRBJ2-1; no clear D. This CDR3 spans 16 amino acids. V lost 0 bases and J 0 bases, leaving 9 bases between the germline ends. Per the germline V gene, CDR1 is SEHNR and CDR2 is FQNEAQ (reference sequence). CDR3 in DNA: TGTGCCAGCAGCTTAGCGGCGGCAGGCTCCTACAATGAGCAGTTCTTC. Protein sequence: CASSLAAAGSYNEQFF.

This clonotype was picked up a small number of times. The chain carries TRBV6-2 or TRBV6-3 and TRBJ2-1; 8 bases fit TRBD2. Germline CDR1 and CDR2: MNHEY and SVGEGT. The CDR3 spans 17 residues. Trimming cost V 2 bases and J 0 bases; bases outside gene matches: 6. CDR3 nucleotide sequence: TGTGCCAGCAGTTACCCCAGGGCGGGAGGCTCCTACAATGAGCAGTTCTTC. Translating it yields CASSYPRAGGSYNEQFF.

This sequence joins TRBV15 and TRBJ2-7, with D hard to call. Judging by the DNA end, TRBJ2-5 fits better; the J call may be wrong. CDR1 is LNHNV and CDR2 is YYDKDF in the germline V gene (reference sequence). The CDR3 extends over 12 amino acids. The CDR3 DNA is TGTGCCACCAGCCTATTACAGGAGACCCAGTACTTC. Protein product: CATSLLQETQYF.

The chain joins TRBV6-1 to TRBJ1-5; 8 positions agree with TRBD1. This CDR3 has 15 residues. Germline V gene data show CDR1 as MNHNS and CDR2 as SASEGT. V dropped 4 bases and J dropped 5; count of bases not matched to a gene: 7. DNA of the CDR3: TGTGCCAGCAGTGGGCGGGACAGGATGGATCAGCCCCAGCATTTT. Translation gives CASSGRDRMDQPQHF.

The chain couples TRBV25-1 to TRBJ2-3; D gene ambiguous. The V end lost 4 bases, the J end lost 0 bases, and 5 bases lay between the germline ends. CDR1 and CDR2 (germline): MGHDK, SYGVNS. This CDR3 has 13 amino acids. CDR3 sequence: CASSAYSTDTQYF. DNA for the CDR3: TGTGCCAGCAGTGCCTATAGCACAGATACGCAGTATTTT. Full variable domain (rest looked up from reference TRBV25-1 and TRBJ2-3): EADIYQTPRYLVIGTGKKITLECSQTMGHDKMYWYQQDPGMELHLIHYSYGVNSTEKGDLSSESTVSRIRTEHFPLTLESARPSHTSQYLCASSAYSTDTQYFGPGTRLTVL.

The sample holds a few counts of this clonotype. The chain is built from TRBV20-1 and TRBJ1-5; 8 bases line up with TRBD1. Germline CDR1 and CDR2: DFQATT and SNEGSKA (reference sequence). This CDR3 region has 15 residues. Trimming removed 5 bases from V and 3 bases from J; junction bases left unmatched: 9. As DNA, the CDR3 is TGCAGTGCTCTAGTCAGGGGGCCTAACAATCAGCCCCAGCATTTT. This sequence encodes CSALVRGPNNQPQHF.

This clonotype has just a few counts. The V and J genes are TRBV20-1 and TRBJ2-5; no firm D call. The DNA end is a closer match to TRBJ2-7, so the J assignment may be wrong. The CDR3 loop spans 13 amino acids. The V gene's germline CDR1 is DFQATT and CDR2 SNEGSKA (reference sequence). The CDR3 DNA sequence: TGCAGTGCTAGGGATGATCGGAGCTACGAGCAGTACTTC. This encodes CSARDDRSYEQYF.

This clonotype was observed a few times. The chain links TRBV20-1 to TRBJ1-2; a weak D match, TRBD1 (5 bases). The CDR3 is 12 amino acids. With 2 bases removed from V and 2 bases from J, the gap between germline ends came to 6 bases. Looked up from germline, CDR1 is DFQATT and CDR2 is SNEGSKA (reference sequence). The CDR3 reads CSARWGNYGYTF. CDR3 sequence (DNA): TGCAGTGCTAGATGGGGCAACTATGGCTACACCTTC.

In this sample, this clonotype turned up a few times. The chain joins TRBV7-9 to TRBJ2-7, with TRBD1 identical over 7 bases. Germline CDR1 and CDR2: SEHNR and FQNEAQ (reference sequence). The CDR3 spans 14 residues. V lost 0 bases and J lost 6; bases outside the gene matches: 5. CDR3 sequence (DNA): TGTGCCAGCAGCTTAGCCGGGACAGTCGGCGAGCAGTACTTC. This gives the protein CASSLAGTVGEQYF.

The chain carries TRBV5-4 and TRBJ1-2; no definite D call. Trimming left V 1 base short and J 8 bases short, with 12 bases between. The V gene's germline CDR1 is SGHNT and CDR2 YYREEE (reference sequence). This CDR3 is built from 13 residues. Here the CDR3 DNA reads TGTGCCAGCAGCTTGCTGGGAAGTAGCGGCTACACCTTC. Its protein is CASSLLGSSGYTF. Together with reference TRBV5-4 and TRBJ1-2, the CDR3 gives the full variable domain: ETGVTQSPTHLIKTRGQQVTLRCSSQSGHNTVSWYQQALGQGPQFIFQYYREEENGRGNFPPRFSGLQFPNYSSELNVNALELDDSALYLCASSLLGSSGYTFGSGTRLTVV.

This clonotype came up once. V and J are TRBV13 and TRBJ1-1, with TRBD1 as a possible D gene (5 bases). The germline V gene encodes CDR1 PRHDT and CDR2 FYEKMQ (reference sequence). The CDR3 contains 14 residues. The V end was cut by 2 bases, the J end by 7 bases, with 14 bases between. This CDR3 reads CASSLLGGGDEAFF. CDR3 nucleotides: TGTGCCAGCAGCTTACTGGGGGGTGGGGATGAAGCTTTCTTT.

The J gene is TRBJ2-1, the V gene TRBV20-1, with 12 nucleotides matching TRBD2. Germline V CDR1 and CDR2: DFQATT, SNEGSKA (reference sequence). The CDR3 totals 15 residues. V was pared by 2 bases and J by 7 bases, with 6 bases of the junction left unmatched. CDR3 sequence reads: CSARTGLAGRNEQFF. The CDR3 region has the DNA TGCAGTGCTAGAACAGGACTAGCGGGGCGTAATGAGCAGTTCTTC.

This clonotype was observed at least ten times. The chain recombines TRBV15 with TRBJ2-5; no clear D gene. Germline V gene lookup returns CDR1 LNHNV and CDR2 YYDKDF (reference sequence). The CDR3 covers 16 residues. Trimming took 1 base from V and 4 from J, leaving 16 bases between them. CDR3 region: CATSRGLVRSGETQYF. Written as DNA, the CDR3 is TGTGCCACCAGCAGAGGACTCGTAAGGTCGGGAGAGACCCAGTACTTC.

This clonotype was seen just once. The V and J genes are TRBV9 and TRBJ2-7, with no clear D. The CDR3 extends over 14 amino acids. In germline, CDR1 is SGDLS, CDR2 YYNGEE. V was trimmed by 3 bases and J by 2 bases, leaving 12 bases between them. The CDR3 is CASSASRKPYEQYF. The CDR3, as DNA: TGTGCCAGCAGCGCCTCACGGAAGCCCTACGAGCAGTACTTC. Together with reference TRBV9 and TRBJ2-7, the CDR3 gives the full variable domain: DSGVTQTPKHLITATGQRVTLRCSPRSGDLSVYWYQQSLDQGLQFLIQYYNGEERAKGNILERFSAQQFPDLHSELNLSSLELGDSALYFCASSASRKPYEQYFGPGTRLTVT.